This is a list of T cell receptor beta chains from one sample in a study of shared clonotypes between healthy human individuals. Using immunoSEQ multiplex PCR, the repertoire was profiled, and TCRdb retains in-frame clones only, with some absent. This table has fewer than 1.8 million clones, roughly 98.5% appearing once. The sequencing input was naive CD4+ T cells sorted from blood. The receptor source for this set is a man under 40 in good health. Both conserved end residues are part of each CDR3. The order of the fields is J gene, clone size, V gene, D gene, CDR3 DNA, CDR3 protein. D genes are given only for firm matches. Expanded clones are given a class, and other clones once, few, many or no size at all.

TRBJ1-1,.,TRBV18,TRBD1,TGTGCCAGCTCACCACTCGGGACAGAATCCCTCGGGGGCACTGAAGCTTTCTTT,CASSPLGTESLGGTEAFF
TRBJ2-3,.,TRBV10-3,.,TGTGCCATCAGTGAGCGGGGAGGTACAGATACGCAGTATTTT,CAISERGGTDTQYF
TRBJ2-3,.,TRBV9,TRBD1,TGTGCCAGCAGCGTAGACCCGACTAGACAGGGGGCCTACCCAGATACGCAGTATTTT,CASSVDPTRQGAYPDTQYF
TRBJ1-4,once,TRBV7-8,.,TGTGCCAGCAGCTTAGCGGTTGGGCAGAGTAATGAAAAACTGTTTTTT,CASSLAVGQSNEKLFF
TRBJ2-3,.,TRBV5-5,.,TGTGCCAGCAGCTTGCGTGACACAGATACGCAGTATTTT,CASSLRDTDTQYF
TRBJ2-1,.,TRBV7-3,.,TGTGCCAGCAGCCGTCAAACTAGCTCCGGTCGCCTAAATGAGCAGTTCTTC,CASSRQTSSGRLNEQFF
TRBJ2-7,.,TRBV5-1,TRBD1,TGCGCCAGCAGCCCTCTCGCCGGGACAGGAAATTTCGAGCAGTACTTC,CASSPLAGTGNFEQYF
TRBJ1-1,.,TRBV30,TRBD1,TGTGCCTGGAGGGACAGGGCTTGGTTGGGTGAAGCTTTCTTT,CAWRDRAWLGEAFF
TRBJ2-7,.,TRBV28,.,TGTGCCAGCAGTTCCCTCCGTCAGGGAGTCGTGACGGATGAGCAGTACTTC,CASSSLRQGVVTDEQYF
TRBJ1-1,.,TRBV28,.,TGTGCCAGCAGGGAGACAGGTTCTGAAGCTTTCTTT,CASRETGSEAFF
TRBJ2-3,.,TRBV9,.,TGTGCCAGCAGCGTAGACGTGCAGACAGATACGCAGTATTTT,CASSVDVQTDTQYF
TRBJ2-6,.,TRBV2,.,TGTGCCAGCAGGGACCCTGGGGCCAACGTCCTGACTTTC,CASRDPGANVLTF
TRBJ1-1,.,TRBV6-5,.,TGTGCCAGCAGTTCAGGGTCCCCGAACACTGAAGCTTTCTTT,CASSSGSPNTEAFF
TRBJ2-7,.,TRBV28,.,TGTGCCAGCAGTTTGGCCCTCCGAATGGGGGGTTGGGCCTACGAGCAGTACTTC,CASSLALRMGGWAYEQYF
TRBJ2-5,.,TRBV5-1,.,TGCGCCAGCAGCTTGGGAGGGACTCCTAGGAGAGAGACCCAGTACTTC,CASSLGGTPRRETQYF
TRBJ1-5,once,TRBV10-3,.,TGTGCCATCAGTGATGGAGAGGGGTGGCAGCCCCAGCATTTT,CAISDGEGWQPQHF
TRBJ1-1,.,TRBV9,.,TGTGCCAGCAGCGTAGGCCCCCCATTCGGGACGGCTTTCTTT,CASSVGPPFGTAFF
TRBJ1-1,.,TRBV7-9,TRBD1,TGTGCCAGCAGCACAAAGGTGACAGGGACGGACACTGAAGCTTTCTTT,CASSTKVTGTDTEAFF
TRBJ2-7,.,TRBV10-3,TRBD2,TGTGCCATCGCTATAGGGACTAGCGGATCAACCTCCTACGAGCAGTACTTC,CAIAIGTSGSTSYEQYF
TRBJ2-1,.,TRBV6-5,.,TGTGCCAGCAGTTACTCGAGGGTAAATGAGCAGTTCTTC,CASSYSRVNEQFF
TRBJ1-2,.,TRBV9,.,TGTGCCAGCAGCGTCGGGGGGGCAGGCTATGGCTACACCTTC,CASSVGGAGYGYTF
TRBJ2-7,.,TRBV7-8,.,TGTGCCAGCAGCCACCTGGGGAACTACGAGCAGTACTTC,CASSHLGNYEQYF
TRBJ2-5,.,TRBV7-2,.,TGTGCCAGCAGCTTGGGGTACTTC,CASSLGYF
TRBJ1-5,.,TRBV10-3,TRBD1,TGTGCCATCAGTGACCGGTCCACAGGGGGCAATCAGCCCCAGCATTTT,CAISDRSTGGNQPQHF
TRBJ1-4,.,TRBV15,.,TGTGCCACCAGCAGGGGCCTTCTGGAAAAACTGTTTTTT,CATSRGLLEKLFF
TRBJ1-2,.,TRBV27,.,TGTGCCAGCAGTATAACGGGTAGCTATGGCTACACCTTC,CASSITGSYGYTF
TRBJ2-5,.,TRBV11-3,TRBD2,TGTGCCAGCAGCTTAGACAGCGGGAGGGAGACCCAGTACTTC,CASSLDSGRETQYF
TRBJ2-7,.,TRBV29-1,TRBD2,TGCAGCGCAAGGACTAGCGGGAGGGTTACCTACGAGCAGTACTTC,CSARTSGRVTYEQYF
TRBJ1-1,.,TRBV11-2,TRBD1,TGTGCCAGCAGCTTAGAGCTCGGACAGGGCCAGAACACTGAAGCTTTCTTT,CASSLELGQGQNTEAFF